The 28 T cell receptor beta chains reported below all come from one sample, sequenced in a study of cytomegalovirus exposure and HLA in healthy donors (dated by TCRdb to about 2017). Library construction relied on the immunoSEQ multiplex PCR assay. TCRdb provides this immuneACCESS table in a form limited to in-frame rearrangements. Some clones are lacking; in checked studies, under half of them reflect an unresolved V gene, and why the rest are absent is not known. This sample has fewer than 200,000 clones in its table, and 86% of those were observed once. Roughly 3% of the sample is in the top ten clones. The specimen sequenced was PBMCs. Every receptor here comes from a man between 18 and 29 years old in good health and CMV-seropositive.

The table lists this clone with a few counts. V usage is TRBV27 and J usage is TRBJ2-7; 11 bases match TRBD2. The CDR3 sequence is 14 residues long. V gave up 5 bases and J gave up 4 bases; unmatched junction bases: 4. Germline V gene sequence: CDR1 MNHEY, CDR2 SMNVEV (reference sequence). Written as DNA, the CDR3 is TGTGCCAGCAGTCCGGGGACTAGCGGTTACGAGCAGTACTTC. Amino acid sequence: CASSPGTSGYEQYF.

This sequence joins TRBV27 and TRBJ2-3; TRBD1 agrees at 8 bases. Per the germline V gene, CDR1 is MNHEY and CDR2 is SMNVEV (reference sequence). The CDR3 contains 13 residues. V lost 6 bases to trimming and J lost 6 bases; unmatched junction nucleotides: 5. CDR3 sequence reads: CASSPRTGDTQYF. CDR3 DNA sequence: TGTGCCAGCAGCCCTCGGACAGGGGATACGCAGTATTTT.

This rearrangement joins TRBV18 to TRBJ2-7, with 7 bases fitting TRBD2. Germline lookup yields CDR1 KGHSH and CDR2 LQKENI. The CDR3 contains 14 residues. V was clipped by 3 bases and J by 9 bases; unmatched bases: 11. In DNA form, the CDR3 reads TGTGCCAGCTCACCGGGCGGGAGAAGGCCCTTGCAGTACTTC. Its protein is CASSPGGRRPLQYF.

This clone was detected a few times. The chain combines TRBV7-3 with TRBJ2-7; 10 nucleotides align to TRBD1. This CDR3 spans 15 amino acids. CDR1 and CDR2 from the germline V gene are SGHTA and FQGTGA. Unmatched junction bases numbered 7, after V lost 1 base and J lost 7 bases. This chain's CDR3 is CASSLRWDRGREQYF. The CDR3 coding sequence is TGTGCCAGCAGCTTAAGATGGGACAGGGGAAGGGAGCAGTACTTC.

The chain uses TRBV4-1 and TRBJ1-1, with 7 bases matching TRBD1. Germline V lookup: CDR1 MGHRA, CDR2 YSYEKL. V lost 0 bases and J lost 0; bases outside the gene matches: 7. The CDR3 runs to 17 residues. CDR3 sequence: CASSQDLGQTLNTEAFF. The CDR3 DNA reads TGCGCCAGCAGCCAAGATCTGGGACAGACCCTGAACACTGAAGCTTTCTTT.

The chain carries TRBV7-9 and TRBJ2-1, with D perhaps TRBD1 (5 bases). V dropped 4 bases and J dropped 10 bases, with 20 bases sitting between them. Germline assignment: CDR1 SEHNR and CDR2 FQNEAQ (reference sequence). This CDR3 comprises 15 residues. The CDR3 sequence: CASSSTGKGLQEQFF. CDR3 coding DNA: TGTGCCAGCAGCTCCACTGGAAAGGGGCTCCAAGAGCAGTTCTTC.

The rearrangement uses TRBV5-1 and TRBJ2-3; 7 bases are shared with TRBD1. V trimming: 4 bases; J trimming: 7 bases; junction bases outside the gene matches: 9. The CDR3 contains 14 residues. Germline assignment: CDR1 SGHRS and CDR2 YFSETQ. The CDR3 nucleotides are TGCGCCAGCAGCCCGGGGACAGCGAGGAATACGCAGTATTTT. Translating gives CASSPGTARNTQYF.

This sequence joins TRBV9 and TRBJ2-1; 7 bases fit TRBD2. The germline gives CDR1 SGDLS, CDR2 YYNGEE. Trimming removed 6 bases from V and 3 bases from J; junction bases left unmatched: 12. CDR3 length equals 16 residues. The CDR3 loop is CASNLGAGADYNEQFF. In nucleotides, the CDR3 is TGTGCCAGCAACTTGGGTGCGGGAGCGGACTACAATGAGCAGTTCTTC. Combining the CDR3 with reference TRBV9 and TRBJ2-1 gives the whole variable domain DSGVTQTPKHLITATGQRVTLRCSPRSGDLSVYWYQQSLDQGLQFLIQYYNGEERAKGNILERFSAQQFPDLHSELNLSSLELGDSALYFCASNLGAGADYNEQFFGPGTRLTVL.

V is TRBV27 and J is TRBJ2-7, with a possible D match to TRBD1 (8 bases). CDR1 and CDR2 from the germline V gene are MNHEY and SMNVEV (reference sequence). The CDR3 is 14 amino acids. V dropped 6 bases and J dropped 4 bases, with 16 bases sitting between them. Here the CDR3 reads CASSLNRGGYEQYF. Here the CDR3 DNA reads TGTGCCAGCAGCCTAAACAGGGGGGGGTACGAGCAGTACTTC.

The chain employs TRBV5-6 and TRBJ1-6; 9 positions agree with TRBD1. Unmatched junction bases numbered 7, after V lost 5 bases and J lost 7 bases. This CDR3 is built from 15 residues. CDR1 is SGHDT, CDR2 YYEEEE, per germline. As DNA, the CDR3 is TGTGCCAGCAGTGTACAGACAGGGGGGAATTCACCCCTCCACTTT. This translates into CASSVQTGGNSPLHF. Combining the CDR3 with reference TRBV5-6 and TRBJ1-6 gives the whole variable domain DAGVTQSPTHLIKTRGQQVTLRCSPKSGHDTVSWYQQALGQGPQFIFQYYEEEERQRGNFPDRFSGHQFPNYSSELNVNALLLGDSALYLCASSVQTGGNSPLHFGNGTRLTVT.

This chain joins TRBV5-1 and TRBJ1-2; D gene ambiguous. Per the germline V gene, CDR1 is SGHRS and CDR2 is YFSETQ. The V and J ends lost 4 bases and 1 base respectively, with 14 bases between them. This CDR3 region has 15 residues. CDR3 amino acids: CASSGGSGLNYGYTF. CDR3 nucleotides: TGCGCCAGCAGCGGCGGTTCGGGTCTTAACTATGGCTACACCTTC.

The rearrangement links TRBV7-9 to TRBJ2-3; 9 bases agree with TRBD1. Germline lookup yields CDR1 SEHNR and CDR2 FQNEAQ (reference sequence). The CDR3 has 14 amino acids. After removal of 3 bases from V and 4 bases from J, the junction contained 2 bases not matched to a gene. CDR3 region: CASSLGTGSDTQYF. The CDR3 coding sequence is TGTGCCAGCAGCTTGGGGACAGGGTCAGATACGCAGTATTTT.

The chain uses TRBV5-1 and TRBJ1-1; possibly TRBD1 for D (5 bases). CDR1 SGHRS and CDR2 YFSETQ come from the germline V gene. The germline V and J ends were trimmed by 1 base and 6 bases, with 13 bases remaining between them. The CDR3 runs to 14 residues. The CDR3, as DNA: TGCGCCAGCAGCTTGAGTGTCGGGGGGGCTGAAGCTTTCTTT. This sequence encodes CASSLSVGGAEAFF. Using reference TRBV5-1 and TRBJ1-1 for the parts outside the CDR3, the full variable domain is KAGVTQTPRYLIKTRGQQVTLSCSPISGHRSVSWYQQTPGQGLQFLFEYFSETQRNKGNFPGRFSGRQFSNSRSEMNVSTLELGDSALYLCASSLSVGGAEAFFGQGTRLTVV.

This chain uses TRBV7-8 with TRBJ1-2; D uncertain. V was shortened by 5 bases and J by 7 bases, with 14 bases between the two germline ends. Per the germline V gene, CDR1 is SGHVS and CDR2 is FQNEAQ. This CDR3 comprises 13 residues. The CDR3: CASSTARRSGYTF. The CDR3 nucleotides read TGTGCCAGCAGCACCGCTAGGCGGAGTGGCTACACCTTC. The full variable domain, its missing parts supplied by reference TRBV7-8 and TRBJ1-2, is GAGVSQSPRYKVAKRGQDVALRCDPISGHVSLFWYQQALGQGPEFLTYFQNEAQLDKSGLPSDRFFAERPEGSVSTLKIQRTQQEDSAVYLCASSTARRSGYTFGSGTRLTVV.

J is TRBJ1-4 and V is TRBV28; TRBD1 matches at 8 bases. CDR3 length: 15 amino acids. Per the germline V gene, CDR1 is MDHEN and CDR2 is SYDVKM. Trimming removed 5 bases from V and 5 bases from J; junction bases left unmatched: 7. Here the CDR3 DNA reads TGTGCCAGCAGTCCAACAGGGGGAGGCAATGAAAAACTGTTTTTT. Translated, it gives CASSPTGGGNEKLFF.

The chain combines TRBV27 with TRBJ2-7, with TRBD1 as a possible D gene (5 bases). V lost 5 bases and J 0 bases, leaving 11 bases between the germline ends. This CDR3 comprises 14 residues. Germline lookup yields CDR1 MNHEY and CDR2 SMNVEV (reference sequence). The CDR3 DNA sequence: TGTGCCAGCAGTGTACAGGTAGCCTCCTACGAGCAGTACTTC. Translation gives CASSVQVASYEQYF.

The chain has TRBV27 and TRBJ1-1; 10 bases align to TRBD1. The ends lost 6 bases at V and 2 bases at J; junction bases unmatched: 3. Germline-derived CDR1 and CDR2 are MNHEY and SMNVEV (reference sequence). This CDR3 has 14 residues. The CDR3 DNA follows: TGTGCCAGCAGCGGACAGGGGGGTAACACTGAAGCTTTCTTT. This sequence encodes CASSGQGGNTEAFF.

The chain joins TRBV4-3 to TRBJ2-2, with TRBD2 matching over 15 bases. With V trimmed by 1 base and J by 4 bases, 7 bases remained unmatched. CDR3 size: 19 residues. Germline V CDR1 and CDR2: LGHNA, YSLEER. CDR3 amino acids: CASSQAGTSGRWGTGELFF. The CDR3 nucleotides read TGCGCCAGCAGCCAAGCCGGGACTAGCGGGAGGTGGGGCACCGGGGAGCTGTTTTTT.

V usage is TRBV13 and J usage is TRBJ1-2, with D hard to call. CDR1 PRHDT and CDR2 FYEKMQ come from the germline V gene (reference sequence). CDR3 size: 16 residues. V lost 5 bases and J 0 bases, leaving 16 bases between the germline ends. The CDR3 loop reads CASSPRGGETNYGYTF. CDR3 coding DNA: TGTGCCAGCAGCCCCCGGGGTGGGGAGACTAACTATGGCTACACCTTC.

This clone was found once. The V call is TRBV7-3, the J call TRBJ2-7; 7 bases match TRBD2. V lost 5 bases and J lost 0; bases outside the gene matches: 7. From germline, CDR1 is SGHTA and CDR2 FQGTGA. This CDR3 region has 15 residues. CDR3 sequence: CASSPGTILSYEQYF. The CDR3 coding sequence is TGTGCCAGCAGCCCAGGGACTATCCTCTCCTACGAGCAGTACTTC.

Points on this clone: This may come from a read error, since a much larger clone is one base off. The V gene is TRBV9, the J gene TRBJ2-1; 12 bases line up with TRBD2. V shed 4 bases and J 4 bases; nucleotides not matched to a gene: 3. The CDR3 covers 15 residues. Germline-derived CDR1 and CDR2 are SGDLS and YYNGEE. The CDR3 DNA reads as TGTGCCAGCAGCCGACTAGCGGGAGTATACAATGAGCAGTTCTTC. This encodes CASSRLAGVYNEQFF.

The gene calls are TRBV12-5 and TRBJ1-6; D perhaps matches TRBD1 (5 bases). CDR3 length equals 20 residues. Looked up from germline, CDR1 is LGHNT and CDR2 is FRNRAP. The V end was cut by 7 bases, the J end by 4 bases, with 29 bases between. Here the CDR3 DNA reads TGTGCTAGTGTTTATACCGCCCTTCTACAGGCTCGCGATTATAATTCACCCCTCCACTTT. This gives the protein CASVYTALLQARDYNSPLHF.

CDR3 in DNA: TGCAGTGCTAGGAGGGTACATGAGCAGTTCTTC. It yields the protein CSARRVHEQFF. The chain is built from TRBV20-1 and TRBJ2-1, with D perhaps TRBD2 (5 bases). CDR1 DFQATT and CDR2 SNEGSKA come from the germline V gene (reference sequence). Trimming stripped 3 bases from V and 8 bases from J, with 8 bases between. The CDR3 has 11 residues.

The V gene is TRBV7-3, the J gene TRBJ2-7, with TRBD2 identical over 8 bases. V gave up 5 bases and J gave up 3 bases; unmatched junction bases: 12. The CDR3 loop spans 16 amino acids. Germline lookup yields CDR1 SGHTA and CDR2 FQGTGA. The CDR3 spells CASSPSAGGSFYEQYF. CDR3 nucleotide sequence: TGTGCCAGCAGCCCTAGTGCGGGAGGCTCCTTCTACGAGCAGTACTTC. Supplemented by reference TRBV7-3 and TRBJ2-7, the full variable domain reads GAGVSQTPSNKVTEKGKYVELRCDPISGHTALYWYRQSLGQGPEFLIYFQGTGAADDSGLPNDRFFAVRPEGSVSTLKIQRTERGDSAVYLCASSPSAGGSFYEQYFGPGTRLTVT.

The chain combines TRBV19 with TRBJ1-2; D is unresolved. Germline V gene lookup returns CDR1 LNHDA and CDR2 SQIVND (reference sequence). The CDR3 has 13 residues. V was shortened by 5 bases and J by 6 bases, with 13 bases between the two germline ends. CDR3 amino acids: CASSAQWRNGYTF. The DNA of the CDR3 is TGTGCCAGTAGTGCGCAGTGGAGGAATGGCTACACCTTC.

Points on this clone: Other DNA sequences within the sample encode an identical CDR3. V is TRBV11-2 and J is TRBJ1-2; TRBD1 matches at 11 bases. This CDR3 region has 15 residues. Germline V gene data show CDR1 as SGHAT and CDR2 as FQNNGV. The junction had 3 bases not matched to a gene; V was cut back by 3 bases and J by 3 bases. In DNA, the CDR3 is TGTGCCAGCAGCTTGGGACAGGGGGAATACTATGGCTACACCTTC. Protein sequence: CASSLGQGEYYGYTF.

The gene calls are TRBV28 and TRBJ2-5; 7 bases are shared with TRBD1. The V gene end was trimmed by 6 bases and the J gene end by 5 bases; junction bases not matched to a gene: 15. Germline CDR1 reads MDHEN; CDR2 reads SYDVKM. CDR3 length equals 16 residues. The CDR3 sequence is CASRHGTAVSLETQYF. The DNA for the CDR3 is TGTGCCAGCAGACACGGGACAGCGGTTTCTTTGGAGACCCAGTACTTC. Based on the CDR3 plus reference TRBV28 and TRBJ2-5, the full variable domain is DVKVTQSSRYLVKRTGEKVFLECVQDMDHENMFWYRQDPGLGLRLIYFSYDVKMKEKGDIPEGYSVSREKKERFSLILESASTNQTSMYLCASRHGTAVSLETQYFGPGTRLLVL.

The V call is TRBV27, the J call TRBJ2-7, with 8 bases matching TRBD1. The CDR3 totals 11 residues. The germline V gene encodes CDR1 MNHEY and CDR2 SMNVEV (reference sequence). The ends lost 5 bases at V and 6 bases at J; junction bases unmatched: 0. The CDR3 sequence is CASSTGGEQYF. Here the CDR3 DNA reads TGTGCCAGCAGTACAGGGGGCGAGCAGTACTTC.